The sequence of this T cell receptor (beta chain) was determined in a study of blood T cell repertoires in COVID-19. Germline V CDR1 and CDR2: MDHEN, SYDVKM. The trim removed 5 bases at V and 7 bases at J, leaving 10 bases unmatched. This CDR3 is 15 amino acids long. Generated by immunoSEQ multiplex PCR, the TCRdb table keeps only in-frame clones and is missing some. The data show over 150,000 clones, 70% to 90% seen once. The V and J genes are TRBV28 and TRBJ1-2; 10 bases agree with TRBD1. The TCR originated in a man in his fifties who had recovered from COVID-19. Material for sequencing was peripheral blood. The CDR3, as DNA: TGTGCCAGCAGTCGTAGGGACAGGGGACCTTTTGGCTACACCTTC. This codes for CASSRRDRGPFGYTF.